This record concerns one T cell receptor (beta chain) sequence. Its antigen is currently unknown. The PCR employed 60 Vbeta primers together with 13 Jbeta primers. Measured with immunoSEQ multiplex PCR; TCRdb has only the in-frame clones, and not every one. The sample lists 220,000 or so clones; approximately 78% were seen once. This sample was included in a study of cytomegalovirus exposure and HLA in healthy donors. Across the whole study: An earlier analysis identified 120 million or so unique TCR beta sequences in about 180 million T cells. Broader study findings: It was fewer than 200 TCR beta chains that were listed as cytomegalovirus-associated.

The CDR3 is made up of 14 amino acids. V shed 0 bases and J 3 bases; nucleotides not matched to a gene: 1. Germline V gene lookup returns CDR1 SGHNT and CDR2 YYREEE (reference sequence). The receptor was derived from a male donor in good health and CMV-seronegative. V usage is TRBV5-4 and J usage is TRBJ2-7, with TRBD1 matching over 9 bases. Sequencing was performed on PBMCs. CDR3 bases: TGTGCCAGCAGCTTGGGGGACAGGGACTACGAGCAGTACTTC. Its translation is CASSLGDRDYEQYF.